The rows below give T cell receptor beta chains drawn from one sample of a study of cytomegalovirus exposure and HLA in healthy donors. The assay was immunoSEQ multiplex PCR, and TCRdb's table has in-frame clones only and misses some. The data show approximately 110,000 clones, roughly 74% seen once. Sequencing input: PBMCs. These receptors all stem from a woman between 50 and 59 years old in good health and CMV-seropositive. The CDR3 runs from the conserved cysteine through the conserved F or W. A D gene is named only where the DNA matches it firmly. Some rows have no size entry. The others give once, few or many, or a class for an expanded clone.

j_call d_call v_call clone_size cdr3_aa cdr3_nt
TRBJ1-4 - TRBV5-5 few CASSLVSEKLFF TGTGCCAGCAGCTTGGTATCCGAAAAACTGTTTTTT
TRBJ2-7 - TRBV9 once CASSVDRDTSYEQYF TGTGCCAGCAGCGTAGATCGGGACACCTCCTACGAGCAGTACTTC
TRBJ2-6 - TRBV5-1 once CASSLVQGGGANVLTF TGCGCCAGCAGCTTGGTTCAGGGTGGTGGGGCCAACGTCCTGACTTTC
TRBJ2-1 TRBD2 TRBV4-2 - CASSLAGGPDEQFF TGTGCCAGCAGCTTAGCGGGGGGGCCCGATGAGCAGTTCTTC
TRBJ1-4 TRBD1 TRBV2 - CASSESGTGGMESEKLFF TGTGCCAGCAGTGAGTCTGGGACAGGGGGCATGGAGAGCGAAAAACTGTTTTTT
TRBJ2-2 - TRBV7-9 - CASSSAQGTTGELFF TGTGCCAGCAGCTCGGCTCAGGGGACCACCGGGGAGCTGTTTTTT
TRBJ2-3 TRBD2 TRBV11-3 - CASSLGLAGGREIDTQYF TGTGCCAGCAGCCTAGGACTAGCGGGGGGGAGGGAGATAGATACGCAGTATTTT
TRBJ2-7 TRBD2 TRBV5-1 - CASSPNQRGARYEQYF TGCGCCAGCAGCCCGAACCAGCGGGGGGCCCGCTACGAGCAGTACTTC
TRBJ1-5 TRBD1 TRBV28 - CASSLGQGAQPQHF TGTGCCAGCAGTTTGGGACAGGGTGCTCAGCCCCAGCATTTT
TRBJ1-2 TRBD1 TRBV5-6 - CASSGQGDYGYTF TGTGCCAGCAGCGGACAGGGGGACTATGGCTACACCTTC
TRBJ2-1 TRBD2 TRBV9 once CASSVGGTSGPNEQFF TGTGCCAGCAGCGTAGGTGGGACTAGCGGACCTAATGAGCAGTTCTTC
TRBJ1-5 - TRBV5-5 - CASSPLLGRQPQHF TGTGCCAGCAGCCCGCTTCTGGGGCGACAGCCCCAGCATTTT
TRBJ1-4 - TRBV5-5 few CASSVDRAFRNEKLFF TGTGCCAGCAGCGTTGACAGAGCGTTCCGAAATGAAAAACTGTTTTTT